Below, 30 T cell receptor beta chains from the same sample are listed, as sequenced in a study of radiotherapy plus CTLA-4 blockade in lung cancer. Sequencing was performed with immunoSEQ multiplex PCR; in TCRdb, only in-frame clones are kept and a portion is missing. The sample includes 40,000 to 50,000 clones, approximately 78% seen only once; the top ten take approximately 3.6%. Here the sequenced sample was peripheral blood, taken from a patient treated with radiotherapy plus ipilimumab. Every receptor here comes from a human donor with non-small cell lung cancer who had stable disease on radiotherapy plus ipilimumab.

This clone has more than one count but fewer than ten. V is TRBV7-2 and J is TRBJ1-3; D unclear. Trimming shortened V by 4 bases and J by 4 bases, and 5 bases separated the two germline ends. CDR3 length: 12 residues. The germline CDR1 and CDR2 sequences are SGHTA and FQGNSA. This CDR3 reads CASSSTGNTIYF. The CDR3 region has the DNA TGTGCCAGCAGCTCGACAGGAAACACCATATATTTT.

V usage is TRBV4-1 and J usage is TRBJ2-7, with 8 bases aligning to TRBD2. This CDR3 has 15 amino acids. Trimming took 2 bases from V and 4 from J; bases not matched to a gene: 7. In germline, CDR1 is MGHRA, CDR2 YSYEKL. Here the CDR3 reads CASSQTSGRGYEQYF. DNA of the CDR3: TGCGCCAGCAGCCAAACCAGCGGGAGAGGGTACGAGCAGTACTTC.

DNA for the CDR3: TGTGCCAGTAGTATCAGCGCGACAGAAGGATACGAGCAGTACTTC. Protein sequence: CASSISATEGYEQYF. The V call is TRBV19, the J call TRBJ2-7, with TRBD1 as a possible D gene (5 bases). The V end lost 3 bases, the J end lost 4 bases, and 16 bases lay between the germline ends. Germline V gene sequence: CDR1 LNHDA, CDR2 SQIVND (reference sequence). CDR3 length: 15 amino acids.

The V gene is TRBV11-2, the J gene TRBJ2-2; 7 nucleotides line up with TRBD2. CDR1 and CDR2 (germline): SGHAT, FQNNGV. The junction had 6 bases not matched to a gene; V was cut back by 1 base and J by 7 bases. The CDR3 contains 15 residues. This CDR3 is CASSLAPGGNGELFF. DNA of the CDR3: TGTGCCAGCAGCTTAGCCCCGGGAGGAAACGGGGAGCTGTTTTTT.

This clone turned up a few times. V gene TRBV4-2 combines with J gene TRBJ1-4; D possibly corresponds to TRBD1 (5 bases). Germline V gene data show CDR1 as LGHNA and CDR2 as YNFKEQ. V was pared by 4 bases and J by 9 bases, with 15 bases between. The CDR3 spans 14 residues. CDR3 protein: CASSPAGQDKKLFF. DNA for the CDR3: TGTGCCAGCAGCCCGGCGGGGCAGGACAAAAAACTGTTTTTT.

Details on this clone: The CDR3 does not close with the conserved phenylalanine or tryptophan, likely indicating a read error. The rearrangement links TRBV7-2 to TRBJ2-7; D might be TRBD2 (6 bases). Germline CDR1 and CDR2: SGHTA and FQGNSA. V was pared by 3 bases and J by 6 bases, with 9 bases between. The CDR3 loop spans 12 amino acids. The CDR3 here is CASSFRRGEQYS. The CDR3, as DNA: TGTGCCAGCAGCTTTAGGCGGGGCGAGCAGTACTCC.

The chain combines TRBV7-7 with TRBJ2-7, with 8 bases aligning to TRBD2. The length of the CDR3 is 15 residues. The germline gives CDR1 SSHAT, CDR2 FNYEAQ (reference sequence). The trim removed 5 bases at V and 6 bases at J, leaving 12 bases unmatched. The CDR3 DNA sequence: TGTGCCAGCAGCCCGGGAGACGGGAGGGGCGGCGAGCAGTACTTC. Its protein product is CASSPGDGRGGEQYF.

CDR3 nucleotide sequence: TGTGCCAGCAGTTACCAGCGGGAGGGGGGTACGCAGTATTTT. Protein sequence: CASSYQREGGTQYF. The chain links TRBV6-6 to TRBJ2-3; 10 nucleotides align to TRBD2. Germline-derived CDR1 and CDR2 are MNHNY and SVGAGI (reference sequence). With 2 bases clipped from V and 8 bases from J, the junction kept 4 bases outside the gene matches. The CDR3 length is 14 residues.

The chain carries TRBV4-2 and TRBJ1-2; D is possibly TRBD1 (6 bases). CDR1 is LGHNA and CDR2 is YNFKEQ in the germline V gene. V shed 0 bases and J shed 2 bases, with 13 bases lying between them. The CDR3 is 16 residues long. The DNA for the CDR3 is TGTGCCAGCAGCCAAGAGACAGGACGAGGGAACTATGGCTACACCTTC. Encoded protein: CASSQETGRGNYGYTF.

This clone was seen only a few times. The chain recombines TRBV18 with TRBJ2-1, with 8 nucleotides matching TRBD2. Looked up from germline, CDR1 is KGHSH and CDR2 is LQKENI. There are 15 residues in the CDR3. V lost 0 bases and J lost 14; bases outside the gene matches: 12. CDR3 DNA: TGTGCCAGCTCACCACCGGCAACGGGAGGGCTAATGAAGTTCTTC. Its translation: CASSPPATGGLMKFF.

This chain connects TRBV5-6 to TRBJ2-6, with TRBD1 identical over 10 bases. In germline, CDR1 is SGHDT, CDR2 YYEEEE. V dropped 4 bases and J dropped 2; count of bases not matched to a gene: 12. This CDR3 comprises 19 residues. The CDR3 DNA reads TGTGCCAGCAGCGAGGACAGGGGGGTTTTAAGAGCTGGGGCCAACGTCCTGACTTTC. Its translation is CASSEDRGVLRAGANVLTF. The full variable domain, in which reference TRBV5-6 and TRBJ2-6 provide the parts outside the CDR3, is DAGVTQSPTHLIKTRGQQVTLRCSPKSGHDTVSWYQQALGQGPQFIFQYYEEEERQRGNFPDRFSGHQFPNYSSELNVNALLLGDSALYLCASSEDRGVLRAGANVLTFGAGSRLTVL.

This clone was recorded only once. V usage is TRBV5-3 and J usage is TRBJ2-3; TRBD2 aligns across 13 bases. TRBV5-3 is given ORF status, its function remaining uncertain. This CDR3 has 19 amino acids. The V gene end was trimmed by 3 bases and the J gene end by 6 bases; junction bases not matched to a gene: 16. In DNA, the CDR3 is TGTGCCAGAAGCTGCGACTTGCCCGGGACTAGCGGGAACTGGGATACGCAGTATTTT. As protein: CARSCDLPGTSGNWDTQYF.

The chain is built from TRBV15 and TRBJ1-3; the D gene is possibly TRBD1 (5 bases). Trimming cost V 3 bases and J 2 bases, with 11 bases left between them. The CDR3 loop spans 15 amino acids. Germline CDR1 reads LNHNV; CDR2 reads YYDKDF (reference sequence). The CDR3 spells CATSSETRAGNTIYF. The CDR3 nucleotides are TGTGCCACCAGCAGTGAGACCAGGGCTGGAAACACCATATATTTT.

The chain is built from TRBV6-4 and TRBJ1-4, with D perhaps TRBD1 (6 bases). CDR3 length: 19 amino acids. The V end was cut by 4 bases, the J end by 0 bases, with 21 bases between. Germline V gene sequence: CDR1 MRHNA, CDR2 SNTAGT. CDR3 DNA sequence: TGTGCCAGCAGTGTGGGGGCACTTCGGCGGGCCTCAACTAATGAAAAACTGTTTTTT. Its protein is CASSVGALRRASTNEKLFF.

The genes are TRBV27 and TRBJ2-6, with TRBD1 matching over 7 bases. Germline CDR1 MNHEY, CDR2 SMNVEV (reference sequence). V dropped 2 bases and J dropped 4; count of bases not matched to a gene: 8. The CDR3 consists of 17 residues. In DNA form, the CDR3 reads TGTGCCAGCAGTTTAACTGTAAAGGGGGCCGGGGCCAACGTCCTGACTTTC. Translating it yields CASSLTVKGAGANVLTF.

V gene TRBV4-1 combines with J gene TRBJ2-7; tentative D call: TRBD2 (5 bases). Germline values: CDR1 MGHRA, CDR2 YSYEKL. The CDR3 loop spans 18 amino acids. Trimming cost V 0 bases and J 6 bases, with 24 bases left between them. This CDR3 reads CASSQDMAKGLGLLEQYF. The DNA for the CDR3 is TGCGCCAGCAGCCAAGATATGGCGAAAGGTCTAGGACTGCTCGAGCAGTACTTC.

A single count supports this clone. The chain links TRBV5-6 to TRBJ2-3; TRBD2 agrees at 8 bases. V lost 4 bases and J lost 3; bases outside the gene matches: 10. Germline V gives CDR1 SGHDT, CDR2 YYEEEE. The CDR3 loop spans 16 amino acids. As DNA, the CDR3 is TGTGCCAGCAGCGGCGGACTAGCCCGGCAGACAGATACGCAGTATTTT. This codes for CASSGGLARQTDTQYF. Variable domain in full (rest from reference TRBV5-6 and TRBJ2-3): DAGVTQSPTHLIKTRGQQVTLRCSPKSGHDTVSWYQQALGQGPQFIFQYYEEEERQRGNFPDRFSGHQFPNYSSELNVNALLLGDSALYLCASSGGLARQTDTQYFGPGTRLTVL.

V gene TRBV27 combines with J gene TRBJ1-1; D not resolved. CDR1 is MNHEY and CDR2 is SMNVEV in the germline V gene (reference sequence). The ends were cut back, 4 bases at V and 11 bases at J, with 14 bases in the middle. This CDR3 contains 12 residues. DNA of the CDR3: TGTGCCAGCAGTTCCCCCAGGAGGGTGGCTTTCTTT. Its protein product is CASSSPRRVAFF.

The chain joins TRBV28 to TRBJ1-2, with 7 positions matching TRBD1. V shed 5 bases, J shed 4 bases, and the junction held 10 bases outside the gene matches. The CDR3 contains 15 residues. In germline, CDR1 is MDHEN, CDR2 SYDVKM. The CDR3, as DNA: TGTGCCAGCAGTAACACCGACAGGGCCCTCTATGGCTACACCTTC. As protein: CASSNTDRALYGYTF.

The chain recombines TRBV4-2 with TRBJ2-5; 9 bases align to TRBD2. Germline CDR1 LGHNA, CDR2 YNFKEQ. V gave up 1 base and J gave up 5 bases; unmatched junction bases: 14. The CDR3 sequence is 18 residues long. In DNA, the CDR3 is TGTGCCAGCAGCCAAGGGGGAGGGGGCGGGAGGGCCCAGGAGACCCAGTACTTC. It codes for CASSQGGGGGRAQETQYF.

This clone was seen a single time. This chain uses TRBV10-3 with TRBJ2-5, with unresolved D. CDR1 and CDR2 from the germline V gene are ENHRY and SYGVKD. CDR3 length: 12 amino acids. V lost 3 bases, J lost 4 bases, and 6 bases lay in between. CDR3 nucleotide sequence: TGTGCCATCAGTGAAAACTTAGAGACCCAGTACTTC. Its protein product is CAISENLETQYF.

The chain links TRBV7-9 to TRBJ2-1; a possible D gene is TRBD1 (5 bases). CDR1 is SEHNR, CDR2 FQNEAQ, per germline (reference sequence). The CDR3 is 13 amino acids. Trimming removed 5 bases at V and 9 bases at J, with 14 bases between. CDR3 protein: CASSPRQIGEQFF. CDR3 in DNA: TGTGCCAGCAGCCCACGACAGATTGGTGAGCAGTTCTTC.

The rearrangement links TRBV28 to TRBJ1-5; D perhaps matches TRBD1 (6 bases). With 5 bases removed from V and 0 bases from J, the gap between germline ends came to 20 bases. Germline values: CDR1 MDHEN, CDR2 SYDVKM. CDR3 length: 18 residues. The CDR3, as DNA: TGTGCCAGCAGTCCTCACCTTCCCCGGACAGCTAGCAATCAGCCCCAGCATTTT. Amino acid sequence: CASSPHLPRTASNQPQHF.

The chain uses TRBV2 and TRBJ1-5, with D uncertain. The CDR3 consists of 15 residues. Germline loops: CDR1 SNHLY, CDR2 FYNNEI. Trimming shortened V by 2 bases and J by 2 bases, and 10 bases separated the two germline ends. As DNA, the CDR3 is TGTGCCAGCAGTGAAAAACAGCTCCGCAATCAGCCCCAGCATTTT. Translation: CASSEKQLRNQPQHF.

On this clone itself: One junction end does not reproduce the germline sequence, and a read error may be involved. The chain recombines TRBV5-1 with TRBJ2-7, with TRBD1 matching over 7 bases. The CDR3 totals 14 residues. CDR1 and CDR2 (germline): SGHRS, YFSETQ. Here the CDR3 DNA reads TGCGTCAGCAGCTTAGGGGGCAGAGCCTACGAGCAGTACTTC. This sequence encodes CVSSLGGRAYEQYF. The full variable domain, its missing parts supplied by reference TRBV5-1 and TRBJ2-7, is KAGVTQTPRYLIKTRGQQVTLSCSPISGHRSVSWYQQTPGQGLQFLFEYFSETQRNKGNFPGRFSGRQFSNSRSEMNVSTLELGDSALYLCVSSLGGRAYEQYFGPGTRLTVT.

This clone was seen once. The J gene is TRBJ2-1, the V gene TRBV9, with 7 bases matching TRBD2. Germline lookup yields CDR1 SGDLS and CDR2 YYNGEE. This CDR3 has 16 residues. V gave up 3 bases and J gave up 6 bases; unmatched junction bases: 12. In DNA form, the CDR3 reads TGTGCCAGCAGCGAGCCCCGACGGGGAGGGGTCAATGAGCAGTTCTTC. Translation gives CASSEPRRGGVNEQFF.

V is TRBV5-1 and J is TRBJ2-7; 11 nucleotides match TRBD2. Germline V gene lookup returns CDR1 SGHRS and CDR2 YFSETQ. The length of the CDR3 is 14 residues. V shed 1 base, J shed 5 bases, and the junction held 2 bases outside the gene matches. DNA of the CDR3: TGCGCCAGCAGCTTGCTTAGCGGGAGGGACGAGCAGTACTTC. This encodes CASSLLSGRDEQYF.

V usage is TRBV2 and J usage is TRBJ2-7, with TRBD2 matching over 8 bases. After removal of 5 bases from V and 0 bases from J, the junction contained 3 bases not matched to a gene. This CDR3 contains 14 residues. Germline loops: CDR1 SNHLY, CDR2 FYNNEI. The CDR3 DNA reads as TGTGCCAGCAGTTGGACTAGCCGCTCCTACGAGCAGTACTTC. Protein sequence: CASSWTSRSYEQYF. Using reference TRBV2 and TRBJ2-7 for the parts outside the CDR3, the full variable domain is EPEVTQTPSHQVTQMGQEVILRCVPISNHLYFYWYRQILGQKVEFLVSFYNNEISEKSEIFDDQFSVERPDGSNFTLKIRSTKLEDSAMYFCASSWTSRSYEQYFGPGTRLTVT.

J is TRBJ1-4 and V is TRBV7-9, with 9 positions matching TRBD1. Germline CDR1 SEHNR, CDR2 FQNEAQ (reference sequence). This CDR3 contains 15 residues. The V and J ends lost 5 bases and 6 bases, in that order; junction bases with no gene match: 7. This chain's CDR3 is CASSVYTGGDEKLFF. CDR3 coding DNA: TGTGCCAGCAGCGTGTATACAGGGGGCGATGAAAAACTGTTTTTT.

The rearrangement links TRBV9 to TRBJ2-6; TRBD1 aligns across 7 bases. The V and J ends lost 4 bases and 2 bases, in that order; junction bases with no gene match: 9. This CDR3 has 17 amino acids. Per germline, CDR1 SGDLS and CDR2 YYNGEE. The CDR3 nucleotides read TGTGCCAGCAGCCTCAGACAGGGACCAACTGGGGCCAACGTCCTGACTTTC. Encoded protein: CASSLRQGPTGANVLTF. Based on the CDR3 plus reference TRBV9 and TRBJ2-6, the full variable domain is DSGVTQTPKHLITATGQRVTLRCSPRSGDLSVYWYQQSLDQGLQFLIQYYNGEERAKGNILERFSAQQFPDLHSELNLSSLELGDSALYFCASSLRQGPTGANVLTFGAGSRLTVL.